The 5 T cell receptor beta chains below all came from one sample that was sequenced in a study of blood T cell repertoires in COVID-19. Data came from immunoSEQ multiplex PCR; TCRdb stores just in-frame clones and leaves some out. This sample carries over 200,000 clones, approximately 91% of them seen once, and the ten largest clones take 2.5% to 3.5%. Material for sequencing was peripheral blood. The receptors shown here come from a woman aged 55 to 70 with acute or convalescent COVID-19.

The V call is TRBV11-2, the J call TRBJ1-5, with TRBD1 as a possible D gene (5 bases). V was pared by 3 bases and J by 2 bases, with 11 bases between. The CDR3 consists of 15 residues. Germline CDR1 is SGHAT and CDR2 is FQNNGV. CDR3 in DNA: TGTGCCAGCAGCTTCGGCCAGGGCGGCAATCAGCCCCAGCATTTT. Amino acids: CASSFGQGGNQPQHF.

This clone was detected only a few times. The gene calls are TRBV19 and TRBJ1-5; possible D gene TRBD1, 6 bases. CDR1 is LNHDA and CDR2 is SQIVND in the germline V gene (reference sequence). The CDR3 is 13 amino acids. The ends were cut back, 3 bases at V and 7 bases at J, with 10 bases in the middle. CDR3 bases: TGTGCCAGTAGTATCAGGGGCCCCCAGCCCCAGCATTTT. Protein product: CASSIRGPQPQHF.

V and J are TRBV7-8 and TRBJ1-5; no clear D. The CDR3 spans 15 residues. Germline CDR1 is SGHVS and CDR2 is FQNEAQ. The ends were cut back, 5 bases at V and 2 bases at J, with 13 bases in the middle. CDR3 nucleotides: TGTGCCAGCAGCCCTACGGGGAACGGCAATCAGCCCCAGCATTTT. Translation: CASSPTGNGNQPQHF.

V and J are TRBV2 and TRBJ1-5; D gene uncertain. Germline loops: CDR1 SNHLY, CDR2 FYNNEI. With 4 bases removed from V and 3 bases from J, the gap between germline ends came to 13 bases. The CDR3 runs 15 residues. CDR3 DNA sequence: TGTGCCAGCAGTGTTGAAGGGAGGGCCAATCAGCCCCAGCATTTT. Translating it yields CASSVEGRANQPQHF. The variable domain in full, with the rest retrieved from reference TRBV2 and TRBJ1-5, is EPEVTQTPSHQVTQMGQEVILRCVPISNHLYFYWYRQILGQKVEFLVSFYNNEISEKSEIFDDQFSVERPDGSNFTLKIRSTKLEDSAMYFCASSVEGRANQPQHFGDGTRLSIL.

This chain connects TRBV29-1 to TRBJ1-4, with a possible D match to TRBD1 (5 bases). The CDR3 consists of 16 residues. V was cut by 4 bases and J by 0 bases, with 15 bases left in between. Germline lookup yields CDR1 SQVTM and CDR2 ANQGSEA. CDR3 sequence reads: CSVVGDRLATNEKLFF. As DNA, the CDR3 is TGCAGCGTTGTAGGTGACAGACTTGCAACTAATGAAAAACTGTTTTTT.